This TCR beta chain was captured by sequencing in a study of shared clonotypes between healthy human individuals. The overall study: For every donor, three CD4 naive, three CD4 memory, two CD8 naive and one CD8 memory plates were used.

Trimming took off 11 bases at V and 1 base at J, with 11 bases between the two ends. Germline V gene data show CDR1 as ENHRY and CDR2 as SYGVKD. The CDR3 covers 12 residues. Sequencing used immunoSEQ multiplex PCR; TCRdb keeps in-frame clones, though not all of them. This sample has roughly 2.1 million clones, with about 93% found just once. Whole-study findings and limits: Memory subsets generally showed smaller estimated richness than naive subsets did. Rarefaction showed sorted-subset sequencing was incomplete despite large depth. Owing to a small donor count, the genetic and exposure-history diversity represented was limited.

Positively selected for CCR7, the CD45RO-negative cells used as naive CD8 cells excluded terminally differentiated effector memory CD45RA+ cells. About this clone itself: Its target is not known.

This TCR derives from a man aged 18 to 35 in good health. Some clones in this sample may be carry-over from other donors' samples. Source material: naive CD8+ T cells from PBMCs. V gene TRBV10-3 combines with J gene TRBJ1-1; D ambiguous. CDR3 amino acids: CAATTWNTEAFF. The DNA for the CDR3 is TGTGCCGCCACGACCTGGAACACTGAAGCTTTCTTT.